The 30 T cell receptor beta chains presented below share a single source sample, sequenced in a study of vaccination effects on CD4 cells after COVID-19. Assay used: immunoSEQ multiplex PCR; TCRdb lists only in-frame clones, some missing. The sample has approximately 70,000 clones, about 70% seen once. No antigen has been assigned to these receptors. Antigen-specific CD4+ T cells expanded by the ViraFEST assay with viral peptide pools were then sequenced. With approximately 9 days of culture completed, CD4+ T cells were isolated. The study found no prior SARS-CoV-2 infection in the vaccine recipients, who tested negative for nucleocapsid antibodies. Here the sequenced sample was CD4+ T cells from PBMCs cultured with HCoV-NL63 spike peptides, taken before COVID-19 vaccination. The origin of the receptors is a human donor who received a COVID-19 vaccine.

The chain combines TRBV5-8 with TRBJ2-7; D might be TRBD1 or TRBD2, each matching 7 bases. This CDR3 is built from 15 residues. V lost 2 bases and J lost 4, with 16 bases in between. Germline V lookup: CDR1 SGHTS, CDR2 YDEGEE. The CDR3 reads CASSFFQGGTYEQYV. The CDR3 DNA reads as TGTGCCAGCAGCTTCTTCCAGGGGGGGACTTACGAGCAGTACGTC.

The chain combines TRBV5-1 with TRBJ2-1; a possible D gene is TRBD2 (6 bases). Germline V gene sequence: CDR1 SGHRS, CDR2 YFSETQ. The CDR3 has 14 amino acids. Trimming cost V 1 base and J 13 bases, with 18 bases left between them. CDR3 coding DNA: TGCGCCAGCAGCTTGTTGGGGGGAGGCAATCGCCAGTTCTTC. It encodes CASSLLGGGNRQFF.

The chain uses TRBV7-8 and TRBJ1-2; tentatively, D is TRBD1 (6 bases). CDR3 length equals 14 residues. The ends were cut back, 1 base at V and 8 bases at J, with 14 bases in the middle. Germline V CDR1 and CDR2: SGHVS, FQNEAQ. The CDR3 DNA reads TGTGCCAGCAGCTTAGTGTCGGGGGCTGACGGCTACACCTTC. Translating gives CASSLVSGADGYTF.

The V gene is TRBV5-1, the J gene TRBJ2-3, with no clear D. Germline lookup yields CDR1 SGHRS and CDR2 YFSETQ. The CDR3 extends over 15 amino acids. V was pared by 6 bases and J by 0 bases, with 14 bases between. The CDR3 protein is CASTGRGESTDTQYF. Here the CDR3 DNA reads TGCGCCAGCACAGGTCGTGGGGAAAGCACAGATACGCAGTATTTT.

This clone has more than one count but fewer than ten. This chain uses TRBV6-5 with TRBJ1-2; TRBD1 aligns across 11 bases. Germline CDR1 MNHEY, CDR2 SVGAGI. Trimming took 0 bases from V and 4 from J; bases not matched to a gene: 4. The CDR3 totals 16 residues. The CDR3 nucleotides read TGTGCCAGCAGTTACTCTAGGACAGGGGGCTTCTATGGCTACACCTTC. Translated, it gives CASSYSRTGGFYGYTF.

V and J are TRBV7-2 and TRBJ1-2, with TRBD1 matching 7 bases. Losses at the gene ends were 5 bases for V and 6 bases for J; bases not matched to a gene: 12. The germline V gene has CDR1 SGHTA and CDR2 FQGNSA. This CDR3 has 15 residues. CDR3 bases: TGTGCCAGCAGCCGGCGACAGGGTGGATCGGATGGCTACACCTTC. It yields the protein CASSRRQGGSDGYTF.

This CDR3 reads CASSRGQGQETQYF. The CDR3 bases are TGTGCCAGCTCACGCGGACAGGGCCAAGAGACCCAGTACTTC. The chain carries TRBV18 and TRBJ2-5; TRBD1 aligns across 8 bases. From germline, CDR1 is KGHSH and CDR2 LQKENI. With V trimmed by 4 bases and J by 1 base, 2 bases remained unmatched. The CDR3 is 14 residues long.

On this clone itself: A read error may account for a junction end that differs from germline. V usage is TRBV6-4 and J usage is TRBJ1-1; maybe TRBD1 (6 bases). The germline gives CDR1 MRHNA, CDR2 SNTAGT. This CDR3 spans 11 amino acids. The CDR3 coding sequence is TGTGCCAGCAGTGACGGTCGGGGGCAGATCTTT. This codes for CASSDGRGQIF.

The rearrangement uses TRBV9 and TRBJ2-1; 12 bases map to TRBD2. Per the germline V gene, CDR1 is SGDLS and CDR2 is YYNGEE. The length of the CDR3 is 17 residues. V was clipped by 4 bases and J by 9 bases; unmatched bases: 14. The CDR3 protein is CASSPLGASGGASEQFF. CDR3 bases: TGTGCCAGCAGCCCTCTAGGAGCTAGCGGGGGGGCCTCTGAGCAGTTCTTC.

CDR3 protein: CASTSGTTTDTQYF. The CDR3 DNA sequence: TGTGCCAGCACATCGGGGACGACCACAGATACGCAGTATTTT. The rearrangement links TRBV11-2 to TRBJ2-3, with D perhaps given as TRBD1 or TRBD2 (5 bases each). Trimming took off 7 bases at V and 2 bases at J, with 13 bases between the two ends. Germline V gives CDR1 SGHAT, CDR2 FQNNGV. The CDR3 totals 14 residues.

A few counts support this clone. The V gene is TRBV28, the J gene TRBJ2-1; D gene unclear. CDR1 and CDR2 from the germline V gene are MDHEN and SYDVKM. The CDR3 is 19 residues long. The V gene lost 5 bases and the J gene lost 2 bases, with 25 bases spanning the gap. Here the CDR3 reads CASSNKGMAAKSAYNEQFF. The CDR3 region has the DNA TGTGCCAGCAGTAACAAAGGGATGGCGGCGAAAAGCGCCTACAATGAGCAGTTCTTC.

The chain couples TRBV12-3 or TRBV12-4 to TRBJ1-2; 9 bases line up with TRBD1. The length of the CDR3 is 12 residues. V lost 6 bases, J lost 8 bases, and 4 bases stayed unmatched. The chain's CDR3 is CASRGQGLGYTF. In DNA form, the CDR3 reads TGTGCCAGCAGGGGACAGGGTTTAGGCTACACCTTC.

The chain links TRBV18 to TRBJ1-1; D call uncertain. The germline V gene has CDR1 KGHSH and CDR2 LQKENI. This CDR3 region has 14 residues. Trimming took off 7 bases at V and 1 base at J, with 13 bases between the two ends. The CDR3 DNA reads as TGTGCCAGCTTATCCCGGGCCACGAACACTGAAGCTTTCTTT. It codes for CASLSRATNTEAFF.

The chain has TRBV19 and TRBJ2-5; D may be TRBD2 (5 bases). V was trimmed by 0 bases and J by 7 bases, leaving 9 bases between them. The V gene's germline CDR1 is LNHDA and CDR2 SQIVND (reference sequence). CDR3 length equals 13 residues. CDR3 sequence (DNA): TGTGCCAGTAGTATAGAGCTAGAGGGGACCCAGTACTTC. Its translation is CASSIELEGTQYF. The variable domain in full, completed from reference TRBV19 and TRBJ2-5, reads DGGITQSPKYLFRKEGQNVTLSCEQNLNHDAMYWYRQDPGQGLRLIYYSQIVNDFQKGDIAEGYSVSREKKESFPLTVTSAQKNPTAFYLCASSIELEGTQYFGPGTRLLVL.

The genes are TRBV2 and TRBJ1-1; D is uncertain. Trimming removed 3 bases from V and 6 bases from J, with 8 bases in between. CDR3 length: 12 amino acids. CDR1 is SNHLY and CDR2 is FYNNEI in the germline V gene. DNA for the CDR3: TGTGCCAGCAGTGAGGCAGGCGCTGAAGCTTTCTTT. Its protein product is CASSEAGAEAFF. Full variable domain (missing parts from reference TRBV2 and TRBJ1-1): EPEVTQTPSHQVTQMGQEVILRCVPISNHLYFYWYRQILGQKVEFLVSFYNNEISEKSEIFDDQFSVERPDGSNFTLKIRSTKLEDSAMYFCASSEAGAEAFFGQGTRLTVV.

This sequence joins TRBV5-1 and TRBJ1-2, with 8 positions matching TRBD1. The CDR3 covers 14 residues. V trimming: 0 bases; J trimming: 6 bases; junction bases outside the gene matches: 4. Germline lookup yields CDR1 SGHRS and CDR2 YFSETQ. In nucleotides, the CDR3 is TGCGCCAGCAGCTTGGCGGCAGGGGGCGATGGCTACACCTTC. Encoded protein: CASSLAAGGDGYTF.

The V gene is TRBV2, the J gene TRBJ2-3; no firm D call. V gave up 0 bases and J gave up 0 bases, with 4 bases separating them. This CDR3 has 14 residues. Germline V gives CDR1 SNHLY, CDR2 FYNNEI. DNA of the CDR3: TGTGCCAGCAGTGAAGCAGGTAGCACAGATACGCAGTATTTT. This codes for CASSEAGSTDTQYF. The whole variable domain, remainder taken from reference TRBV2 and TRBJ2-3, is EPEVTQTPSHQVTQMGQEVILRCVPISNHLYFYWYRQILGQKVEFLVSFYNNEISEKSEIFDDQFSVERPDGSNFTLKIRSTKLEDSAMYFCASSEAGSTDTQYFGPGTRLTVL.

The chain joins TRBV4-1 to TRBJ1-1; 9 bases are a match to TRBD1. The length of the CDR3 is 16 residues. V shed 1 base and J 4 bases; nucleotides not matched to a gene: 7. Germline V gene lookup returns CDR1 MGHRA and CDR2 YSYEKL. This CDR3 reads CASSQAGTGRSTEAFF. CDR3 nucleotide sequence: TGCGCCAGCAGCCAAGCCGGGACAGGGAGGTCCACTGAAGCTTTCTTT.

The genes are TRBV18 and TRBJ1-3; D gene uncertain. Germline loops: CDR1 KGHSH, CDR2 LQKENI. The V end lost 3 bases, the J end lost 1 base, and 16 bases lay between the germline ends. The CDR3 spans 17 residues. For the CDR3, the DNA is TGTGCCAGCTCACCCGCCGTGGGTTTCGCGTCTGGAAACACCATATATTTT. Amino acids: CASSPAVGFASGNTIYF.

The CDR3 region is CASSPDRSEQFF. As DNA, the CDR3 is TGTGCCAGCTCACCTGACAGAAGTGAGCAGTTCTTC. The chain carries TRBV18 and TRBJ2-1, with a tentative D call TRBD1 (5 bases). The V end was cut by 3 bases, the J end by 9 bases, with 9 bases between. The CDR3 spans 12 residues. Germline assignment: CDR1 KGHSH and CDR2 LQKENI. Using reference TRBV18 and TRBJ2-1 for the parts outside the CDR3, the full variable domain is NAGVMQNPRHLVRRRGQEARLRCSPMKGHSHVYWYRQLPEEGLKFMVYLQKENIIDESGMPKERFSAEFPKEGPSILRIQQVVRGDSAAYFCASSPDRSEQFFGPGTRLTVL.

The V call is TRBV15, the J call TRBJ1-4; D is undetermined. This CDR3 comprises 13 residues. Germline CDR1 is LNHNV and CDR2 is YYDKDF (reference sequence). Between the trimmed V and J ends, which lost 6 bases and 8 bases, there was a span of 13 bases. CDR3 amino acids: CATSPGLGEKLFF. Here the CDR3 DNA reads TGTGCCACCAGTCCGGGCTTAGGAGAAAAACTGTTTTTT.

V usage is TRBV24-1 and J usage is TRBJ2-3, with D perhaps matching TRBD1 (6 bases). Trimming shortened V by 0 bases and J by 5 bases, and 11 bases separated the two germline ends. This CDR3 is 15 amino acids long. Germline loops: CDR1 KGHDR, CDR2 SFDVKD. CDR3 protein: CATSDLGDIRDTQYF. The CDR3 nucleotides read TGTGCCACCAGTGATTTGGGGGACATCAGAGATACGCAGTATTTT.

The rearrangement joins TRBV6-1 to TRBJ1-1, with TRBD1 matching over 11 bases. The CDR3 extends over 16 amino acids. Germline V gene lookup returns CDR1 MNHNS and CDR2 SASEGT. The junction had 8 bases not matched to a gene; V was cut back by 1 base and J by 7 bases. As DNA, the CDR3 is TGTGCCAGCAGTGAAGGGACAGGGGGCCGAGGCCTTGAAGCTTTCTTT. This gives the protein CASSEGTGGRGLEAFF.

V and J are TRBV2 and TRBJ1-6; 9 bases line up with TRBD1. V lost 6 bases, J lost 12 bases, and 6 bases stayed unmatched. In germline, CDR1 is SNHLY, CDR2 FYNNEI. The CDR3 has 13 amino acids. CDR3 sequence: CASSTGTGRPLHF. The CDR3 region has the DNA TGTGCCAGCAGCACCGGGACAGGGAGACCCCTCCACTTT. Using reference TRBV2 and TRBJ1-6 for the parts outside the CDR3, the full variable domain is EPEVTQTPSHQVTQMGQEVILRCVPISNHLYFYWYRQILGQKVEFLVSFYNNEISEKSEIFDDQFSVERPDGSNFTLKIRSTKLEDSAMYFCASSTGTGRPLHFGNGTRLTVT.

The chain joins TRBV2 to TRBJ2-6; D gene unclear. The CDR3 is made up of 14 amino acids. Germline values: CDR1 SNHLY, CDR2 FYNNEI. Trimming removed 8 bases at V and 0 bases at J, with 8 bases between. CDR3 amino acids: CASGGNSGANVLTF. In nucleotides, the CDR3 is TGTGCCAGCGGCGGAAACTCTGGGGCCAACGTCCTGACTTTC.

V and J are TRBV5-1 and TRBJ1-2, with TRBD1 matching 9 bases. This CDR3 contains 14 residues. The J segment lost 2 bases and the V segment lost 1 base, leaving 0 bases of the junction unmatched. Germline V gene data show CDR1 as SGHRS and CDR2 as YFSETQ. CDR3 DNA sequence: TGCGCCAGCAGCTTGACAGGGGGCAACTATGGCTACACCTTC. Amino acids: CASSLTGGNYGYTF.

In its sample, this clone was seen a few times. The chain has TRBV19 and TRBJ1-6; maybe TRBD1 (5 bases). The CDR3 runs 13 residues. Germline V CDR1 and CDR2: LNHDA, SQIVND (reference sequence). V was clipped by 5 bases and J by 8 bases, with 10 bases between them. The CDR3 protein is CASSPQGYSPLHF. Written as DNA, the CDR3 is TGTGCCAGTAGTCCGCAGGGTTATTCACCCCTCCACTTT.

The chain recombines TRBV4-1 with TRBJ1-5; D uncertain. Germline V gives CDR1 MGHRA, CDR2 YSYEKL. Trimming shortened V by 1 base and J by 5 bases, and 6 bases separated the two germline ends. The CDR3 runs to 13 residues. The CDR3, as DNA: TGCGCCAGCAGCCAAGGGCAGGATCAGCCCCAGCATTTT. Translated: CASSQGQDQPQHF.

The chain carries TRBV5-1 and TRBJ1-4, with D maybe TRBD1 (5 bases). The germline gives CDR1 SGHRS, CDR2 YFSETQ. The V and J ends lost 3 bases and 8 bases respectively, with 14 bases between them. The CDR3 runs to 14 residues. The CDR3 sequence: CASSSPGRQEKLFF. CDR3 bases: TGCGCCAGCAGCTCCCCAGGGCGACAAGAAAAACTGTTTTTT. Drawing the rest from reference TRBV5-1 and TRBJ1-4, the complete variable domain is KAGVTQTPRYLIKTRGQQVTLSCSPISGHRSVSWYQQTPGQGLQFLFEYFSETQRNKGNFPGRFSGRQFSNSRSEMNVSTLELGDSALYLCASSSPGRQEKLFFGSGTQLSVL.

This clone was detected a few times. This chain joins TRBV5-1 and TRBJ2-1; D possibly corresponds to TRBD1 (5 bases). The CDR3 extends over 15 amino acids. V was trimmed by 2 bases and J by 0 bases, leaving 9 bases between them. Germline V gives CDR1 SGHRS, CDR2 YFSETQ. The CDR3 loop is CASSFRVGSYNEQFF. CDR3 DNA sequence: TGCGCCAGCAGCTTCAGGGTTGGCTCCTACAATGAGCAGTTCTTC.